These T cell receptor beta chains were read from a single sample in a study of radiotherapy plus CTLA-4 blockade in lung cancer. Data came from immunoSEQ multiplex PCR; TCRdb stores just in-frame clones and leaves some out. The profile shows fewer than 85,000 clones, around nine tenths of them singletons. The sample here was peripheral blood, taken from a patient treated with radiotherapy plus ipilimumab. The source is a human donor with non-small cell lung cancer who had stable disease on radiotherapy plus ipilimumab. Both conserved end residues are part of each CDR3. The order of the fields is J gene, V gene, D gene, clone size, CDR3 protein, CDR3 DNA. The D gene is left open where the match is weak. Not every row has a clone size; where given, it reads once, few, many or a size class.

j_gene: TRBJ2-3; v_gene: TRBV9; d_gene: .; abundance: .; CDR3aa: CASSAGLSSTDTQYF; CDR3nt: TGTGCCAGCAGCGCAGGACTGTCCAGCACAGATACGCAGTATTTT
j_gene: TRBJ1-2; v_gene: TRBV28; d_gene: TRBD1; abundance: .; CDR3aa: CASSLWAGGYGYTF; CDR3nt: TGTGCCAGCAGTTTATGGGCAGGGGGCTATGGCTACACCTTC
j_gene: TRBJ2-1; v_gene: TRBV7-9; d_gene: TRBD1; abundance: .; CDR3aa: CASSLAGQKQFF; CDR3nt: TGTGCCAGCAGCTTAGCGGGACAGAAGCAGTTCTTC
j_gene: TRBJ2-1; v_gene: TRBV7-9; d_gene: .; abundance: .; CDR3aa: CASSQHVQFYNEQFF; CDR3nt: TGTGCCAGCAGCCAGCACGTTCAATTCTACAATGAGCAGTTCTTC
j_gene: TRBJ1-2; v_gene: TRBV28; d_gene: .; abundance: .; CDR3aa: CASSSGDYGYTF; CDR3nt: TGTGCCAGCAGCTCAGGGGACTATGGCTACACCTTC
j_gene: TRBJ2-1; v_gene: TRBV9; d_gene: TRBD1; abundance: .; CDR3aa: CASSVGDRVDYNEQFF; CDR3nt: TGTGCCAGCAGCGTAGGGGACAGGGTAGACTACAATGAGCAGTTCTTC
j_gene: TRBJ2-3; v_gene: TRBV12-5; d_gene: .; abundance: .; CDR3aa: CASGTPGAGTQYF; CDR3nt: TGTGCTAGTGGCACCCCGGGGGCGGGTACGCAGTATTTT
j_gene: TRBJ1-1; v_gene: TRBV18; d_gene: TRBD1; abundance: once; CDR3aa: CASSLGGDTEAFF; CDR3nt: TGTGCCAGCTCCCTAGGGGGCGACACTGAAGCTTTCTTT
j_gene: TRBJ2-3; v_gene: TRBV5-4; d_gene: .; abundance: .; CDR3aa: CASSWGSPDTQYF; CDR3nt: TGTGCCAGCAGCTGGGGGAGCCCAGATACGCAGTATTTT
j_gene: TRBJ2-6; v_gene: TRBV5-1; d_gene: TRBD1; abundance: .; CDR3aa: CASSPEQGGIAGANVLTF; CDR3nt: TGCGCCAGCAGCCCGGAACAGGGGGGCATCGCTGGGGCCAACGTCCTGACTTTC
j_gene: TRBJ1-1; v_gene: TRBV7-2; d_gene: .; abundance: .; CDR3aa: CASSLWQGWGTEAFF; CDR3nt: TGTGCCAGCAGCTTATGGCAAGGATGGGGAACTGAAGCTTTCTTT
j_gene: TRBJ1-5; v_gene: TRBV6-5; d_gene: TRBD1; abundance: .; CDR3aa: CASSYGQGGQPQHF; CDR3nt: TGTGCCAGCAGTTACGGACAGGGAGGACAGCCCCAGCATTTT
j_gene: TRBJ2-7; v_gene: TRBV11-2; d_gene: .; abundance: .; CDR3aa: CASSLDTSGAYEQYF; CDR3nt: TGTGCCAGCAGCTTAGACACATCAGGGGCCTACGAGCAGTACTTC
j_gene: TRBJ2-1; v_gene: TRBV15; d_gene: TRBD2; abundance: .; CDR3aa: CVSALSGTSIREQFF; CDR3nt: TGTGTCTCCGCATTGAGCGGGACTAGTATAAGGGAGCAGTTCTTC
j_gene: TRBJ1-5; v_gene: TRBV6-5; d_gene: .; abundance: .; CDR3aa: CASRGRDNNQPQHF; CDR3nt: TGTGCCAGCAGGGGGCGGGACAACAATCAGCCCCAGCATTTT
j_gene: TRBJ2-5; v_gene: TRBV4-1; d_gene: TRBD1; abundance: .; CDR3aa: CASSQGTGQETQYF; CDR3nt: TGCGCCAGCAGCCAAGGGACAGGGCAAGAGACCCAGTACTTC
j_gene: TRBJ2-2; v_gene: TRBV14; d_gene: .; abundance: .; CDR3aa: CASSQESRPHTGELFF; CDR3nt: TGTGCCAGCAGCCAAGAGTCCAGACCACACACCGGGGAGCTGTTTTTT
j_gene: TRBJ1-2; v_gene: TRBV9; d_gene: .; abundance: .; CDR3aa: CASSAGSVVGNYGYTF; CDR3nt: TGTGCCAGCAGCGCGGGTTCCGTGGTAGGGAACTATGGCTACACCTTC
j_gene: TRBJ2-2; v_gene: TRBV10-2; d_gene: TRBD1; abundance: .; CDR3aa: CASSRTGSAGELFF; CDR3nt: TGCGCCAGCAGTAGGACAGGGTCCGCCGGGGAGCTGTTTTTT
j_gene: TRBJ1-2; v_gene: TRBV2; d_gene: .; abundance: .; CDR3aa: CASRFRDNSNGYTF; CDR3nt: TGTGCCAGCAGGTTCCGGGACAACTCCAATGGCTACACCTTC
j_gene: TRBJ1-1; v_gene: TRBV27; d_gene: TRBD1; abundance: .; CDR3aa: CASSLSVGKTGGRYTEAFF; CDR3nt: TGTGCCAGCAGTTTATCGGTCGGAAAAACAGGGGGAAGGTACACTGAAGCTTTCTTT
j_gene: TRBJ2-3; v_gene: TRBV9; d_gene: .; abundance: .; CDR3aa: CASSGLSSGDTQYF; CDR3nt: TGTGCCAGCAGCGGATTATCGTCTGGAGATACGCAGTATTTT
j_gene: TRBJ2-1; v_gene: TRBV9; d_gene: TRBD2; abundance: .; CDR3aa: CASSFSGTSVDEQFF; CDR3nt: TGTGCCAGCAGCTTTTCCGGGACTAGCGTAGATGAGCAGTTCTTC
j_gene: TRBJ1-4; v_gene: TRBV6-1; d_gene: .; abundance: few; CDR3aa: CASSEGGRLNEKLFF; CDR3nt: TGTGCCAGCAGTGAAGGGGGCCGGCTTAATGAAAAACTGTTTTTT
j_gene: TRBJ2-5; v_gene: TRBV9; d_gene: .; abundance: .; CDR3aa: CASSAGGRGLETQYF; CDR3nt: TGTGCCAGCAGCGCCGGGGGAAGGGGGCTAGAGACCCAGTACTTC
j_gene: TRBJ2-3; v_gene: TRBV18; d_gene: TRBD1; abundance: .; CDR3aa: CASSARQGEADTQYF; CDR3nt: TGTGCCAGCTCAGCTCGACAGGGGGAGGCAGATACGCAGTATTTT
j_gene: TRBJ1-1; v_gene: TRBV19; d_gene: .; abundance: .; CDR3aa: CASSSRHLTEAFF; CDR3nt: TGTGCCAGTAGTTCCCGACACCTCACTGAAGCTTTCTTT
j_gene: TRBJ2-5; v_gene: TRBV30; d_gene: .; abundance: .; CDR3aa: CALEGLQTQYF; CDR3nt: TGTGCTCTGGAGGGCTTACAGACCCAGTACTTC
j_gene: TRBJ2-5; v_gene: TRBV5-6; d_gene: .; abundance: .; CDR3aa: CASSFGGQETQYF; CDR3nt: TGTGCCAGCAGCTTTGGTGGCCAAGAGACCCAGTACTTC
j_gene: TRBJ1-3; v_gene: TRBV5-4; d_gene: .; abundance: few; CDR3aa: CASKWDNSGNTIYF; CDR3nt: TGTGCCAGCAAGTGGGACAACTCTGGAAACACCATATATTTT
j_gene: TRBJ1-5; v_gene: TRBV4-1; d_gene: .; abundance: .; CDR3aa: CASSPRVNQPQHF; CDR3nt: TGCGCCAGCAGCCCCAGGGTTAATCAGCCCCAGCATTTT
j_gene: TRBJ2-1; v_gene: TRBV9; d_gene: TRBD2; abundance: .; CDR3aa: CASSVLAGGAYNEQFF; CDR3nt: TGTGCCAGCAGCGTGCTAGCGGGGGGCGCCTACAATGAGCAGTTCTTC
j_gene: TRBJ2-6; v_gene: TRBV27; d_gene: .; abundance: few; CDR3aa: CASSFGSGNPSGANVLTF; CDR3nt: TGTGCCAGCAGTTTTGGATCGGGGAACCCCTCTGGGGCCAACGTCCTGACTTTC
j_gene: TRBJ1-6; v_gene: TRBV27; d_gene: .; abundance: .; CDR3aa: CASSPDLSSYNSPLHF; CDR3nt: TGTGCCAGCAGTCCGGACTTGAGCTCCTATAATTCACCCCTCCACTTT